This TCR beta chain stems from a study of blood T cell repertoires in COVID-19. The overall study: The United States, Italy and Spain supplied acute and convalescent COVID-19 samples. Sources were T cells, B-cell-depleted T cells, or PBMCs; the material itself was cDNA or gDNA.

The V gene lost 4 bases and the J gene lost 6 bases, with 11 bases spanning the gap. CDR1 and CDR2 from the germline V gene are KGHDR and SFDVKD. The CDR3 loop spans 13 amino acids. Per the original data handling: By means of reference gene primer amplification, nucleated cell counts were estimated. Profiling relied on immunoSEQ multiplex PCR, and the TCRdb table lists in-frame clones only, not all of them. D and trimming were read from the DNA, whereas the V and J calls and clone size are those reported in that table. The repertoire holds around 130,000 clones, 75% to 85% seen once, with about 12% in the top ten.

The chain couples TRBV24-1 to TRBJ1-1; possible D gene TRBD1, 5 bases. Sequencing used peripheral blood. This TCR was sampled from a human donor in a cohort sampled during active COVID-19. CDR3 DNA sequence: TGTGCCACCAGTGACGCGGGGGAGCCTGAAGCTTTCTTT. The encoded protein is CATSDAGEPEAFF.